The source of this T cell receptor beta chain is a study of T-cell memory formation after mild COVID-19 (dated by TCRdb to about 2021). Context from the whole study: TCR sequence clusters from the two donors were largely donor specific. In a couple of donors, T-cell clones that expanded and contracted after mild COVID-19 were tracked by sequencing TCRalpha and TCRbeta repertoires over time. The cohort comprised two young, previously healthy adult volunteers, one female and one male. What the work shows at the level of the full study, not this receptor alone: Only a couple of mild cases were covered in the study, and larger cohorts including severe cases with pre-infection samples were considered necessary. Clones that contracted from day 15 to 85 showed balanced CD4/CD8 phenotypes, whereas a second wave of clones that expanded from day 15 to 37 leaned towards CD4+. Some responding clones were found in pre-infection memory, which suggests that pre-existing cross-reactive memory T cells took part in the SARS-CoV-2 response. SARS-CoV-2 specificity of the second-wave clones peaking on day 37 was not confirmed. Contracting CD4+ clones appeared mostly in the CM and EM memory subsets, whereas CD8+ clones were enriched in EMRA.

From the cysteine up to the phenylalanine, the CDR3 has a length of 16 residues. Of the read, only the CDR3 DNA is kept; its 48 bases are in frame from base 1. From V the trimming removes 1 base and from J it removes 3 bases, while the gene matches leave 5 bases of the junction unaccounted for. CDR1 SGHVS and CDR2 FNYEAQ are derived from the germline V gene. The instrument was an Illumina NovaSeq 6000. TCRalpha and TCRbeta cDNA libraries were built by 5'RACE with constant-segment primers, adding sample barcodes and unique molecular identifiers. RNA was extracted from every sample with Trizol reagent. Amplification of the libraries took two PCR steps, and the second step added a second sample barcode plus Illumina TruSeq adapters. The libraries were sequenced on an Illumina NovaSeq using 2 x 150 bp paired-end reads. The paper's data handling went like this. Demultiplexing of reads and collapsing into UMI-guided consensus sequences were performed with migec v1.2.7. Using mixcr v2.1.11, UMI consensuses were aligned to TRA and TRB V and J templates and then assembled into clonotypes. A clonotype was counted as expanded or contracted only if both edgeR and NoisET called the change significant, with noise models trained on biological replicates. For edgeR calls, the cutoffs were a false discovery rate-adjusted p below 0.01 and a log2 fold-change threshold of 1. PCA with hierarchical clustering of max-normalized trajectories of the 1000 most abundant clonotypes was used as exploratory dynamics analysis. The CD4 or CD8 phenotype of responding clones was assigned using the separately sequenced CD4+ and CD8+ repertoires. The public reads were quality trimmed at Q25 with fastp and then assembled into clones with MiXCR by TCRdb, keeping productive beta chains. Rows with one shared CDR3 protein collapse into an entry with the most common genes and DNA. TCRdb assigned the V and J calls; the authors' analysis was not used. In all, the sample holds 45,000 to 55,000 distinct CDR3 sequences, and 7.3% of those were seen once. The ten largest clones add up to roughly 1.5% of the sample.

Worth noting for this clonotype: Its antigen is unknown. Base qualities were left out, and no much larger clone turns up one base away.

Ficoll-Paque density gradient centrifugation was the method used to isolate PBMCs. The sample consisted of PBMCs or a T cell subset sorted from them (not recorded which). The chain employs TRBV7-6 and TRBJ2-3, and 9 junctional nucleotides match TRBD2. The TCR originated in a man aged 18 to 29 who had mild COVID-19 (a few samples of this study predate the infection). The sample titles of this study are shuffled in the database, so cell type and time point are left out; the donor was told from shared clones. In nucleotides, the sequence is TGTGCCAGCAGCTTAGTCCCTAGCGGGGTAACAGATACGCAGTATTTT. It specifies CASSLVPSGVTDTQYF.